A selection of T cell receptor beta chains follows, all from one sample in a study of T cell responses to AZD1222 COVID-19 vaccine. Repertoires were generated with immunoSEQ multiplex PCR, while TCRdb's copy carries only in-frame clones and drops some. The sample comprises about 120,000 clones, about 89% of which are singletons, and approximately 5.9% rests with the top ten. Sample: peripheral blood, taken on day 0 of AZD1222 vaccination. The receptors derive from an adult in good health. Each CDR3 is given with its conserved first and last residue. The D gene is left open where the match is weak. Expanded clones are given a class, and other clones once, few, many or no size at all.

-	TRBJ1-5	-	TRBV18	TGTGCCAGCTCGCCGGGAGTCTATCAGCCCCAGCATTTT	CASSPGVYQPQHF
-	TRBJ2-7	-	TRBV6-5	TGTGCCAGCTCTGTAGAAGGCTTCTCCTACGAGCAGTACTTC	CASSVEGFSYEQYF
-	TRBJ2-7	-	TRBV11-2	TGTGCCAGCAGCTCCTGGGGGGCAGACGAGCAGTACTTC	CASSSWGADEQYF
-	TRBJ2-5	-	TRBV16	TGTGCCAGCAGCCCACAGAGGAGGGAGACCCAGTACTTC	CASSPQRRETQYF
-	TRBJ1-5	-	TRBV30	TGTGCCTGGAGTGTACGGGGAGACGGCAATCAGCCCCAGCATTTT	CAWSVRGDGNQPQHF
-	TRBJ2-3	-	TRBV7-5	TGTGCCAGAAGCTGTGGGACAGGGAACACAGATACGCAGTATTTT	CARSCGTGNTDTQYF
-	TRBJ1-2	-	TRBV11-2	TGTGCCAGCAGCTTCCTGGAAGGGGCAAATGGCTACACCTTC	CASSFLEGANGYTF
TRBD2	TRBJ2-1	-	TRBV23-1	TGCGCCAGCAGTCAATCGGGCGGGAGTCTTTGCAATGAGCAGTTCTTC	CASSQSGGSLCNEQFF
-	TRBJ1-2	-	TRBV11-2	TGTGCCAGCGAATTAAACCGTCGCTATGGCTACACCTTC	CASELNRRYGYTF
-	TRBJ1-1	-	TRBV3-1/TRBV3-2	TGTGCCAGCAGCCTCTTAAGTGTGCAGGAAGCTTTCTTT	CASSLLSVQEAFF
-	TRBJ1-6	-	TRBV14	TGTGCCAGCAGCCAAGCTCCCGGGGGCAGGGAAGATTCACCCCTCCACTTT	CASSQAPGGREDSPLHF
TRBD2	TRBJ2-7	-	TRBV19	TGTGCCAGTAGTCTTGCGGGACTAGCTTACGAGCAGTACTTC	CASSLAGLAYEQYF
-	TRBJ1-3	once	TRBV19	TGTGCCAGTAGTCCCTGGCAGGACAGCCTCTCTGGAAACACCATATATTTT	CASSPWQDSLSGNTIYF
TRBD1	TRBJ1-3	once	TRBV10-3	TGTGCCATCAGCGGGACAGGGGGACCCTCTGGAAACACCATATATTTT	CAISGTGGPSGNTIYF
-	TRBJ1-5	-	TRBV19	TGTGCCAGTAGTCTCGAGAGGGTCCTGAGCAATCAGCCCCAGCATTTT	CASSLERVLSNQPQHF
-	TRBJ1-2	-	TRBV9	TGTGCCAGCAGCGTAGAAGGGGGTCGTGGGCAGGGCGGCTATGGCTACACCTTC	CASSVEGGRGQGGYGYTF
-	TRBJ2-1	-	TRBV25-1	TGTGCCAGCAGTCGAGGACTTAACAATGAGCAGTTCTTC	CASSRGLNNEQFF
TRBD2	TRBJ2-2	-	TRBV10-3	TGTGCCATCAGTGAGTCGAAAGGGCTAGCGGATCACGGGGAGCTGTTTTTT	CAISESKGLADHGELFF
TRBD1	TRBJ1-5	-	TRBV25-1	TGTGCCAGCAGTCCCTCGACAGGGTTGGATCAGCCCCAGCATTTT	CASSPSTGLDQPQHF
-	TRBJ1-5	-	TRBV6-5	TGTGCCAGCAGACGAAGTACCAATCAGCCCCAGCATTTT	CASRRSTNQPQHF
TRBD2	TRBJ2-3	once	TRBV2	TGTGCCAGCAGTGACGGGAGGGCCTATTTTACGCAGTATTTT	CASSDGRAYFTQYF
TRBD1	TRBJ2-3	-	TRBV9	TGTGCCAGCAGCGTTGGGACAGGGGGTCAAGATACGCAGTATTTT	CASSVGTGGQDTQYF
-	TRBJ1-3	-	TRBV19	TGTGCCAGTAACAATGACGGAAACACCATATATTTT	CASNNDGNTIYF
TRBD2	TRBJ2-3	-	TRBV2	TGTGCCAGCAGTGTAGAGGCTAGCGGACCGGGGGATACGCAGTATTTT	CASSVEASGPGDTQYF